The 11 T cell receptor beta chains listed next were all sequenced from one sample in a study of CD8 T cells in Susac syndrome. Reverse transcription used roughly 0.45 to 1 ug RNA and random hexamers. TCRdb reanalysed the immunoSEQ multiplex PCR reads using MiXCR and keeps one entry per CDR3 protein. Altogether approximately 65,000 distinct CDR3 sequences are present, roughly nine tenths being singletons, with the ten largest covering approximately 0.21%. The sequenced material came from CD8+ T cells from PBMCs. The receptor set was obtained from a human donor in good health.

CDR3 protein: CASSQVLSGGDYGYTF. CDR3 bases: TGCGCCAGCAGCCAAGTTTTGTCAGGGGGAGACTATGGCTACACCTTC. V is TRBV4-3 and J is TRBJ1-2; the match to TRBD1 covers 7 bases. Germline CDR1 and CDR2: LGHNA and YSLEER. Germline trimming cut 1 base from V and 3 bases from J; bases unmatched to any gene: 8. The length of the CDR3 is 16 residues.

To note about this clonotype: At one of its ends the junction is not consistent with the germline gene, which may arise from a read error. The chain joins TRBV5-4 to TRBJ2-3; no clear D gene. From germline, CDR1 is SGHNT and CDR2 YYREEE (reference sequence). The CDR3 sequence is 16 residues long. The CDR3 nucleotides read TGTGCCAGCAGCTTGGAAGGGTTCTCGTCTACAGATACGCAGTTTTTT. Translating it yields CASSLEGFSSTDTQFF.

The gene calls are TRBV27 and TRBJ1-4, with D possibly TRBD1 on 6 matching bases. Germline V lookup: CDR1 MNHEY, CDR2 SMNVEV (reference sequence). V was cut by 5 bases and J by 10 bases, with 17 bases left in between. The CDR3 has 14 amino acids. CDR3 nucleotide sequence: TGTGCCAGCAGTCCGACACAGGGTATCGGAAAACTGTTTTTT. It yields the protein CASSPTQGIGKLFF.

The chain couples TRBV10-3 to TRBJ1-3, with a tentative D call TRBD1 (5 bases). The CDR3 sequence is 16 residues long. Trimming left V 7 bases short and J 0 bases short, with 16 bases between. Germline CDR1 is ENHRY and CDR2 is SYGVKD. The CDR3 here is CAIMGARDPSGNTIYF. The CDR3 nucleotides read TGTGCCATCATGGGCGCCCGGGACCCCTCTGGAAACACCATATATTTT.

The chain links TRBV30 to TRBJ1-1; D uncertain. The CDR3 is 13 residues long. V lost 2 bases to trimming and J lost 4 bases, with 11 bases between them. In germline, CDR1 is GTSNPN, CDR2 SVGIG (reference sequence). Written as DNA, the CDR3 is TGTGCCTGGAGTTCTCTCTGGGGCACTGAAGCTTTCTTT. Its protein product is CAWSSLWGTEAFF.

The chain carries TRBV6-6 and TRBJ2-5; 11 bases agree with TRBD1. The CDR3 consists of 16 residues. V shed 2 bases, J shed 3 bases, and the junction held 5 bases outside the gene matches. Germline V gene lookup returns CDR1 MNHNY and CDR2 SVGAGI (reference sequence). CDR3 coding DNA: TGTGCCAGCAGTTACCGCGGGGGACAGGGGGAAGAGACCCAGTACTTC. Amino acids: CASSYRGGQGEETQYF.

DNA for the CDR3: TGTGCCAGCAGCTCGGACCACCAGGGGGCAACCCAAGAGACCCAGTACTTC. Residues: CASSSDHQGATQETQYF. The chain combines TRBV7-9 with TRBJ2-5; 8 bases are a match to TRBD1. After removal of 4 bases from V and 1 base from J, the junction contained 11 bases not matched to a gene. CDR1 and CDR2 from the germline V gene are SEHNR and FQNEAQ (reference sequence). The CDR3 spans 17 residues.

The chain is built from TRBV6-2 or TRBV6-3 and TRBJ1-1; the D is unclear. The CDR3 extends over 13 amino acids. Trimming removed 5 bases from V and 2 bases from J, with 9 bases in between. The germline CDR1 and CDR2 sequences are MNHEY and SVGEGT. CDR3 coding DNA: TGTGCCAGCAGTCTGGAAACCAACACTGAAGCTTTCTTT. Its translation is CASSLETNTEAFF.

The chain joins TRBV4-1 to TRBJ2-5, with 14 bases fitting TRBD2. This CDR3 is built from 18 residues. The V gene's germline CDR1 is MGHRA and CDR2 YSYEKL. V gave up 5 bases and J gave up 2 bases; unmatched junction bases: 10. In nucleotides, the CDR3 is TGCGCCAGCAGCGGGGATTCCGGGACTAGCGGGGGACAAGAGACCCAGTACTTC. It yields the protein CASSGDSGTSGGQETQYF.

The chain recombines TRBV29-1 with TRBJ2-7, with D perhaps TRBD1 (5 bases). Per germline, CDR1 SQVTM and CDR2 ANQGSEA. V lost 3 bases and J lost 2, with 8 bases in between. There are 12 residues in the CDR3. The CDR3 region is CSVETVAYEQYF. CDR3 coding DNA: TGCAGCGTTGAGACAGTAGCCTACGAGCAGTACTTC.

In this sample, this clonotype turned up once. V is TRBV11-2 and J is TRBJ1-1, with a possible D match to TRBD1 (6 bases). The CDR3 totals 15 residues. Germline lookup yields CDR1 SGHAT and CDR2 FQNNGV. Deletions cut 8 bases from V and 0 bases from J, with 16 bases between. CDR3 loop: CASLEGDVVNTEAFF. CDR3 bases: TGTGCCAGCCTAGAGGGGGACGTCGTGAACACTGAAGCTTTCTTT. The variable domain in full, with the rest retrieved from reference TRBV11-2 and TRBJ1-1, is EAGVAQSPRYKIIEKRQSVAFWCNPISGHATLYWYQQILGQGPKLLIQFQNNGVVDDSQLPKDRFSAERLKGVDSTLKIQPAKLEDSAVYLCASLEGDVVNTEAFFGQGTRLTVV.